These 24 T cell receptor beta chains share one sample of origin, sequenced in a study of T cell repertoires in ileal Crohn's disease. As for time point: inflamed ileum from the surgical specimen. The method was immunoSEQ multiplex PCR; TCRdb's version includes in-frame clones alone and lacks a portion of them. The data hold approximately 13,000 clones, with approximately 79% observed a single time. Material: ileal tissue. The receptors come from an adult with Crohn's disease.

The table lists this clone with a few counts. V usage is TRBV5-5 and J usage is TRBJ1-2; D gene unclear. The germline V gene has CDR1 SGHKS and CDR2 YYEKEE (reference sequence). The CDR3 is 15 residues long. V gave up 0 bases and J gave up 4 bases, with 13 bases separating them. The CDR3 sequence is CASSLDLPILYGYTF. CDR3 DNA: TGTGCCAGCAGCTTGGATCTTCCGATTCTCTATGGCTACACCTTC.

This clone has only one observation. The V gene is TRBV7-6, the J gene TRBJ1-1; unclear D gene. The CDR3 is made up of 12 amino acids. Germline V gene lookup returns CDR1 SGHVS and CDR2 FNYEAQ. The V end was cut by 4 bases, the J end by 5 bases, with 8 bases between. The CDR3 protein is CASSSLRTEAFF. As DNA, the CDR3 is TGTGCCAGCAGCTCCCTGCGAACTGAAGCTTTCTTT.

The chain links TRBV5-8 to TRBJ1-3; TRBD1 is a possible D gene (5 bases). Trimming took off 5 bases at V and 4 bases at J, with 16 bases between the two ends. The CDR3 totals 15 residues. Germline V gives CDR1 SGHTS, CDR2 YDEGEE. The CDR3 nucleotides are TGTGCCAGCAGTACCGGGGACCCTCTCGGAAACACCATATATTTT. Encoded protein: CASSTGDPLGNTIYF.

The chain joins TRBV7-8 to TRBJ1-2, with D tentatively TRBD1 (6 bases). Trimming left V 6 bases short and J 3 bases short, with 11 bases between. The CDR3 consists of 13 residues. Germline V CDR1 and CDR2: SGHVS, FQNEAQ. The CDR3 region is CASRRTGYYGYTF. Here the CDR3 DNA reads TGTGCCAGCAGACGTACAGGGTACTATGGCTACACCTTC.

The rearrangement uses TRBV27 and TRBJ2-6; D gene uncertain. Germline CDR1 is MNHEY and CDR2 is SMNVEV (reference sequence). The CDR3 consists of 19 residues. V gave up 0 bases and J gave up 1 base, with 16 bases separating them. The CDR3 here is CASSLSPRLGVSGANVLTF. CDR3 nucleotide sequence: TGTGCCAGCAGTTTATCTCCAAGGCTCGGCGTTTCTGGGGCCAACGTCCTGACTTTC.

The chain employs TRBV19 and TRBJ2-7; 11 nucleotides agree with TRBD1. The CDR3 consists of 19 residues. CDR1 LNHDA and CDR2 SQIVND come from the germline V gene (reference sequence). The junction had 18 bases not matched to a gene; V was cut back by 7 bases and J by 1 base. In DNA form, the CDR3 reads TGTGCCAGTACGGGGACCGGGACAGGGGGAAAATACGGGTCCTACGAGCAGTACTTC. Its protein product is CASTGTGTGGKYGSYEQYF.

The CDR3 DNA follows: TGTGCCAGCAGCAGGGGGATCAATGAGCAGTTCTTC. It specifies CASSRGINEQFF. The chain links TRBV2 to TRBJ2-1, with 7 bases lining up with TRBD1. V lost 6 bases and J lost 6; bases outside the gene matches: 2. This CDR3 has 12 residues. Germline loops: CDR1 SNHLY, CDR2 FYNNEI.

V gene TRBV9 combines with J gene TRBJ1-2; tentative D call: TRBD1 (5 bases). Germline loops: CDR1 SGDLS, CDR2 YYNGEE. Trimming pared 0 bases from V and 2 bases from J, leaving 8 bases between. This CDR3 is 14 amino acids long. CDR3 coding DNA: TGTGCCAGCAGCGTAGACGGGGACAACTATGGCTACACCTTC. This gives the protein CASSVDGDNYGYTF.

This chain uses TRBV7-3 with TRBJ2-3, with 9 bases identical to TRBD2. There are 16 residues in the CDR3. The J segment lost 5 bases and the V segment lost 5 bases, leaving 11 bases of the junction unmatched. Germline V lookup: CDR1 SGHTA, CDR2 FQGTGA. Written as DNA, the CDR3 is TGTGCCAGCAGCGCCCCCGGCGGGGGGGCCGGAGATACGCAGTATTTT. Translated, it gives CASSAPGGGAGDTQYF.

The genes are TRBV4-2 and TRBJ1-6; TRBD1 matches at 7 bases. The CDR3 extends over 15 amino acids. Germline V gives CDR1 LGHNA, CDR2 YNFKEQ. Losses at the gene ends were 3 bases for V and 7 bases for J; bases not matched to a gene: 6. The CDR3 sequence: CASSQVGTENSPLHF. The CDR3 DNA reads as TGTGCCAGCAGCCAGGTAGGGACAGAAAATTCACCCCTCCACTTT.

This clone was observed a few times. The chain carries TRBV23-1 and TRBJ2-7; 8 nucleotides align to TRBD2. TRBV23-1 is filed as an ORF, its function uncertain. Losses at the gene ends were 4 bases for V and 0 bases for J; bases not matched to a gene: 2. The length of the CDR3 is 14 residues. The CDR3 coding sequence is TGCGCCAGCAGTCTAGCGGGGTACTCCTACGAGCAGTACTTC. Protein sequence: CASSLAGYSYEQYF.

The chain couples TRBV7-2 to TRBJ1-2; 8 bases fit TRBD1. V shed 5 bases, J shed 8 bases, and the junction held 10 bases outside the gene matches. Germline values: CDR1 SGHTA, CDR2 FQGNSA. CDR3 length: 14 residues. The CDR3 DNA follows: TGTGCCAGCAGCAACTCAGGGGGCGCCGACGGCTACACCTTC. Translation: CASSNSGGADGYTF.

The chain couples TRBV14 to TRBJ1-2; the D is unclear. The CDR3 length is 13 residues. V lost 4 bases, J lost 5 bases, and 11 bases lay in between. Germline-derived CDR1 and CDR2 are SGHDN and FVKESK. The CDR3 nucleotides are TGTGCCAGCAGCCTTGGCCTATCTTATGGCTACACCTTC. Encoded protein: CASSLGLSYGYTF.

The V gene is TRBV5-1, the J gene TRBJ2-5, with D perhaps matching TRBD2 (6 bases). There are 15 residues in the CDR3. Per the germline V gene, CDR1 is SGHRS and CDR2 is YFSETQ. The germline V and J ends were trimmed by 5 bases and 5 bases, with 19 bases remaining between them. CDR3 DNA: TGCGCCAGCAGTCGGGACTCCCCGATGGAGGAGACCCAGTACTTC. As protein: CASSRDSPMEETQYF.

This chain joins TRBV6-5 and TRBJ1-2, with 8 bases aligning to TRBD1. Trimming took 5 bases from V and 7 from J; bases not matched to a gene: 9. Germline values: CDR1 MNHEY, CDR2 SVGAGI. CDR3 length equals 14 residues. The CDR3 bases are TGTGCCAGCAGTGAGACAGGGGCAGCGGGTGGCTACACCTTC. Amino acid sequence: CASSETGAAGGYTF.

This clone has just a few counts. The V gene is TRBV5-4, the J gene TRBJ1-5; possible D gene TRBD1, 5 bases. This CDR3 spans 13 amino acids. Trimming removed 4 bases from V and 5 bases from J, with 10 bases in between. Germline V gene data show CDR1 as SGHNT and CDR2 as YYREEE (reference sequence). The CDR3 here is CASSQGPDQPQHF. CDR3 nucleotide sequence: TGTGCCAGCAGCCAGGGACCCGATCAGCCCCAGCATTTT.

This clone has only a few counts. The V call is TRBV10-3, the J call TRBJ1-4, with 8 bases fitting TRBD1. V lost 6 bases to trimming and J lost 6 bases; unmatched junction nucleotides: 3. This CDR3 spans 13 amino acids. Germline V gene sequence: CDR1 ENHRY, CDR2 SYGVKD. The CDR3 sequence is CAISRGQDEKLFF. Here the CDR3 DNA reads TGTGCCATCAGCAGGGGGCAGGATGAAAAACTGTTTTTT.

V and J are TRBV6-6 and TRBJ2-5; TRBD1 matches at 8 bases. The J call may be in error: the DNA end matches TRBJ2-7 better. This CDR3 is built from 15 residues. Germline V lookup: CDR1 MNHNY, CDR2 SVGAGI (reference sequence). CDR3 coding DNA: TGTGCCAGCAGCCTCACCCGGACAGGGAGCCACGAGCAGTACTTC. The encoded protein is CASSLTRTGSHEQYF.

V usage is TRBV9 and J usage is TRBJ2-2; D remains unclear. CDR1 is SGDLS, CDR2 YYNGEE, per germline. V lost 4 bases, J lost 0 bases, and 4 bases lay in between. The CDR3 runs 13 residues. CDR3 nucleotide sequence: TGTGCCAGCAGCCTAGCGAACACCGGGGAGCTGTTTTTT. Amino acid sequence: CASSLANTGELFF. Looking up the rest from reference TRBV9 and TRBJ2-2 gives the full variable domain: DSGVTQTPKHLITATGQRVTLRCSPRSGDLSVYWYQQSLDQGLQFLIQYYNGEERAKGNILERFSAQQFPDLHSELNLSSLELGDSALYFCASSLANTGELFFGEGSRLTVL.

The chain's CDR3 is CASTPGGSSSGANVLTF. CDR3 nucleotide sequence: TGTGCCAGTACCCCGGGGGGGTCGAGCTCTGGGGCCAACGTCCTGACTTTC. The V and J genes are TRBV19 and TRBJ2-6; TRBD2 matches 8 bases. V dropped 7 bases and J dropped 0; count of bases not matched to a gene: 8. This CDR3 region has 17 residues. CDR1 and CDR2 from the germline V gene are LNHDA and SQIVND (reference sequence).

The chain couples TRBV5-1 to TRBJ2-5; D possibly matches TRBD1 or TRBD2 (5 bases each). This CDR3 comprises 14 residues. The germline V and J ends were trimmed by 4 bases and 9 bases, with 19 bases remaining between them. Per germline, CDR1 SGHRS and CDR2 YFSETQ. CDR3: CASSEGQGELAQYF. The CDR3 DNA reads as TGCGCCAGCAGCGAGGGCCAAGGGGAGTTGGCCCAGTACTTC.

The rearrangement joins TRBV10-3 to TRBJ2-2; D perhaps matches TRBD2 (5 bases). V was trimmed by 0 bases and J by 1 base, leaving 6 bases between them. CDR1 and CDR2 from the germline V gene are ENHRY and SYGVKD. The CDR3 spans 15 residues. This CDR3 reads CAISESRENTGELFF. In DNA, the CDR3 is TGTGCCATCAGTGAGTCGAGGGAGAACACCGGGGAGCTGTTTTTT.

A remark on this clone: One end of the junction fails to match germline, which may point to a read error. The genes are TRBV27 and TRBJ2-1; TRBD2 matches at 16 bases. The CDR3 runs 13 residues. Germline lookup yields CDR1 MNHEY and CDR2 SMNVEV (reference sequence). CDR3 DNA sequence: TGTGCCAGCCGCACCGGGACTAGCGGGGGGGTGGTCTTC. It encodes CASRTGTSGGVVF.

The chain uses TRBV19 and TRBJ2-6; no clear D gene. Germline loops: CDR1 LNHDA, CDR2 SQIVND (reference sequence). This CDR3 spans 16 amino acids. V shed 3 bases and J shed 0 bases, with 9 bases lying between them. DNA of the CDR3: TGTGCCAGTAGTATCTTTCTGTTCTCTGGGGCCAACGTCCTGACTTTC. It translates to CASSIFLFSGANVLTF.